The next 32 T cell receptor beta chains were all read from a single sample in a study of T cells in Graves' hyperthyroidism and ophthalmopathy. Amplification of TCR beta CDR3 regions was performed using RNA transcripts as template. Primed by the HTBI set, a first-round RT-PCR was run on the TCR CDR3. MiXCR, run by TCRdb on the multiplex PCR reads, gives a single entry per CDR3 protein. Among about 420,000 distinct CDR3 sequences listed, more than 15% were seen once. Specimen: blood. These receptor sequences come from a woman aged 18-29 years with Graves' hyperthyroidism.

This clonotype was recorded many times. The V and J genes are TRBV18 and TRBJ1-1; D remains unclear. V was shortened by 3 bases and J by 0 bases, with 11 bases between the two germline ends. The CDR3 extends over 15 amino acids. Germline V gives CDR1 KGHSH, CDR2 LQKENI. CDR3: CASSPVMDLNTEAFF. The CDR3 DNA sequence: TGTGCCAGCTCACCCGTTATGGACCTGAACACTGAAGCTTTCTTT.

This clonotype was observed many times. V and J are TRBV18 and TRBJ2-7; tentatively, D is TRBD1 or TRBD2 (5 bases each). The length of the CDR3 is 14 residues. V was trimmed by 6 bases and J by 3 bases, leaving 15 bases between them. Germline CDR1 is KGHSH and CDR2 is LQKENI. CDR3: CASSQTGTHYEQYF. As DNA, the CDR3 is TGTGCCAGCTCGCAAACCGGGACCCACTACGAGCAGTACTTC.

In this sample, this clonotype turned up many times. The gene calls are TRBV5-6 and TRBJ1-4; a possible D gene is TRBD1 (6 bases). Trimming shortened V by 6 bases and J by 6 bases, and 12 bases separated the two germline ends. The CDR3 spans 13 residues. CDR1 is SGHDT, CDR2 YYEEEE, per germline. CDR3 protein: CASNRDTYEKLFF. In DNA form, the CDR3 reads TGTGCCAGCAATCGGGACACCTATGAAAAACTGTTTTTT.

This clonotype was detected a few times. CDR3 amino acids: CASSKGLSTDTQYF. The CDR3 region has the DNA TGTGCCAGTAGTAAGGGACTTAGCACAGATACGCAGTATTTT. V is TRBV19 and J is TRBJ2-3; weak D call: TRBD2 (6 bases). V lost 4 bases to trimming and J lost 0 bases, with 8 bases between them. Per germline, CDR1 LNHDA and CDR2 SQIVND (reference sequence). CDR3 length: 14 amino acids. The full variable domain, with the rest looked up from reference TRBV19 and TRBJ2-3, is DGGITQSPKYLFRKEGQNVTLSCEQNLNHDAMYWYRQDPGQGLRLIYYSQIVNDFQKGDIAEGYSVSREKKESFPLTVTSAQKNPTAFYLCASSKGLSTDTQYFGPGTRLTVL.

This clonotype was counted at least ten times. The V gene is TRBV28, the J gene TRBJ1-1; 9 bases are a match to TRBD1. The ends lost 2 bases at V and 1 base at J; junction bases unmatched: 2. Germline CDR1 and CDR2: MDHEN and SYDVKM. The CDR3 covers 15 residues. CDR3 protein: CASSLTGGRNTEAFF. The CDR3 DNA reads as TGTGCCAGCAGTTTAACAGGGGGCCGGAACACTGAAGCTTTCTTT.

There are a few counts of this clonotype. The rearrangement links TRBV20-1 to TRBJ2-7, with D maybe TRBD1 (5 bases). Germline CDR1 reads DFQATT; CDR2 reads SNEGSKA (reference sequence). The germline V and J ends were trimmed by 1 base and 3 bases, with 13 bases remaining between them. The CDR3 is 14 amino acids. The CDR3 nucleotides are TGCAGTGCTAGAGGGGGCAGTTGGGACTACGAGCAGTACTTC. This sequence encodes CSARGGSWDYEQYF.

At least ten counts were recorded for this clonotype. J is TRBJ2-7 and V is TRBV5-6, with 8 bases matching TRBD2. The germline V gene encodes CDR1 SGHDT and CDR2 YYEEEE. Trimming took 3 bases from V and 7 from J; bases not matched to a gene: 15. The CDR3 is 16 residues long. The CDR3 nucleotides are TGTGCCAGCAGCTCGTATCGATGGGGGGCGGGAGGTGAGCAGTACTTC. Amino acids: CASSSYRWGAGGEQYF.

Details on this clonotype: A much larger clone lies a single base off, so this may be a read error. This chain connects TRBV3-1 to TRBJ1-3; D perhaps matches TRBD1 (5 bases). CDR1 is LGHDT and CDR2 is YNNKEL in the germline V gene (reference sequence). CDR3 length: 13 residues. Trimming removed 4 bases at V and 8 bases at J, with 12 bases between. DNA for the CDR3: TGTGCCAGCAGCCCGCGGGGCGGGCACACCATATATTTT. Its translation is CASSPRGGHTIYF.

In its sample, this clonotype was seen many times. The CDR3 DNA is TGTGCCAGCAGGCGGGACGGCTCCTACGAGCAGTACTTC. Encoded protein: CASRRDGSYEQYF. This rearrangement joins TRBV2 to TRBJ2-7; possible D gene TRBD2, 6 bases. V lost 6 bases to trimming and J lost 0 bases, with 9 bases between them. The CDR3 runs to 13 residues. Germline CDR1 is SNHLY and CDR2 is FYNNEI. The full variable domain, completed using reference TRBV2 and TRBJ2-7, is EPEVTQTPSHQVTQMGQEVILRCVPISNHLYFYWYRQILGQKVEFLVSFYNNEISEKSEIFDDQFSVERPDGSNFTLKIRSTKLEDSAMYFCASRRDGSYEQYFGPGTRLTVT.

This clonotype was counted at least ten times. This sequence joins TRBV6-1 and TRBJ2-5, with TRBD2 matching over 9 bases. This CDR3 comprises 15 residues. The V and J ends lost 5 bases and 7 bases, in that order; junction bases with no gene match: 11. The germline CDR1 and CDR2 sequences are MNHNS and SASEGT. The CDR3 protein is CASSPSEAGGATQYF. For the CDR3, the DNA is TGTGCCAGCAGTCCAAGCGAGGCGGGAGGGGCGACCCAGTACTTC.

This clonotype has at least ten counts. The chain employs TRBV20-1 and TRBJ2-7; maybe TRBD2 (5 bases). Germline CDR1 reads DFQATT; CDR2 reads SNEGSKA (reference sequence). V dropped 0 bases and J dropped 6 bases, with 15 bases sitting between them. CDR3 length equals 14 residues. The CDR3 nucleotides read TGCAGTGCTAGAGATCCCGGGATTGGTCGCGAGCAGTACTTC. Its translation is CSARDPGIGREQYF.

This clonotype was seen at least ten times. At one boundary the junction diverges from the germline segment, which might be a read error. This chain links TRBV7-3 with TRBJ2-2, with 7 bases aligning to TRBD1. Germline loops: CDR1 SGHTA, CDR2 FQGTGA. The CDR3 is made up of 14 amino acids. CDR3 in amino acids: CASSRQGNTGELFF. The CDR3 nucleotides are TGTGCTAGCAGCCGACAGGGGAACACCGGGGAGCTGTTTTTT.

The sample holds many counts of this clonotype. The CDR3 DNA sequence: TGTGCCAGCAGCCAAGAGGGCGGGGCCCGGGACGAGCAGTACTTC. Translated, it gives CASSQEGGARDEQYF. The genes are TRBV3-1 and TRBJ2-7, with a possible D match to TRBD2 (6 bases). The CDR3 loop spans 15 amino acids. CDR1 is LGHDT and CDR2 is YNNKEL in the germline V gene (reference sequence). Trimming took off 0 bases at V and 5 bases at J, with 14 bases between the two ends.

Ten or more counts support this clonotype. The chain is built from TRBV24-1 and TRBJ2-7; D is ambiguous. CDR3 size: 14 residues. CDR1 KGHDR and CDR2 SFDVKD come from the germline V gene. The ends were cut back, 5 bases at V and 2 bases at J, with 12 bases in the middle. This chain's CDR3 is CATSGGVFPYEQYF. Written as DNA, the CDR3 is TGTGCCACCAGTGGTGGAGTATTTCCCTACGAGCAGTACTTC.

This clonotype occurred many times. This chain uses TRBV5-1 with TRBJ2-2, with TRBD2 matching 10 bases. The trim removed 4 bases at V and 4 bases at J, leaving 7 bases unmatched. This CDR3 comprises 16 residues. The germline gives CDR1 SGHRS, CDR2 YFSETQ. CDR3 residues: CASSMIAGGPTGELFF. In DNA form, the CDR3 reads TGCGCCAGCAGCATGATAGCGGGAGGACCCACCGGGGAGCTGTTTTTT.

This clonotype appeared many times. The V call is TRBV27, the J call TRBJ2-7, with D possibly being TRBD2 (7 bases). Germline CDR1 reads MNHEY; CDR2 reads SMNVEV (reference sequence). This CDR3 has 14 residues. V was shortened by 7 bases and J by 3 bases, with 16 bases between the two germline ends. In DNA, the CDR3 is TGTGCCAGCACCTCAAGGGGGGGACTCTACGAGCAGTACTTC. Translating it yields CASTSRGGLYEQYF.

This chain uses TRBV7-2 with TRBJ2-3, with 8 bases that match TRBD1. V shed 6 bases and J 5 bases; nucleotides not matched to a gene: 10. The CDR3 length is 15 residues. Germline V lookup: CDR1 SGHTA, CDR2 FQGNSA. This CDR3 reads CASRQTGVSIDTQYF. The CDR3 DNA reads as TGTGCCAGCAGGCAGACAGGGGTATCCATAGATACGCAGTATTTT. Full variable domain (outside the CDR3, taken from reference TRBV7-2 and TRBJ2-3): GAGVSQSPSNKVTEKGKDVELRCDPISGHTALYWYRQSLGQGLEFLIYFQGNSAPDKSGLPSDRFSAERTGGSVSTLTIQRTQQEDSAVYLCASRQTGVSIDTQYFGPGTRLTVL.

This clonotype was seen repeatedly, ten times or more. This sequence joins TRBV3-1 and TRBJ2-5; 9 bases are a match to TRBD2. This CDR3 comprises 15 residues. The V gene's germline CDR1 is LGHDT and CDR2 YNNKEL (reference sequence). V lost 4 bases, J lost 2 bases, and 5 bases stayed unmatched. The CDR3 here is CASSLGLANQETQYF. CDR3 coding DNA: TGTGCCAGCAGCCTCGGACTAGCGAATCAAGAGACCCAGTACTTC.

This clonotype was recorded a few times. This chain connects TRBV25-1 to TRBJ1-3; D is possibly TRBD1 (5 bases). V dropped 2 bases and J dropped 2 bases, with 10 bases sitting between them. CDR3 length: 15 amino acids. The germline V gene has CDR1 MGHDK and CDR2 SYGVNS. CDR3 amino acids: CASSEPRAAGNTIYF. The CDR3, as DNA: TGTGCCAGCAGTGAACCCAGGGCAGCTGGAAACACCATATATTTT.

This clonotype was picked up many times. The rearrangement links TRBV29-1 to TRBJ2-7; D might be TRBD2 (6 bases). This CDR3 region has 15 residues. The V gene lost 4 bases and the J gene lost 5 bases, with 21 bases spanning the gap. From germline, CDR1 is SQVTM and CDR2 ANQGSEA. The CDR3 DNA is TGCAGCGTTGCTAAGGCGGGAACGAAATTCAACGAGCAGTACTTC. This codes for CSVAKAGTKFNEQYF.

This clonotype appeared many times. The chain recombines TRBV12-3 or TRBV12-4 with TRBJ2-5; TRBD1 or TRBD2 may be the D gene (5 bases each). The CDR3 runs to 12 residues. Between the trimmed V and J ends, which lost 3 bases and 9 bases, there was a span of 11 bases. In nucleotides, the CDR3 is TGTGCCAGCAGTTTGGGGGTTGGCGCCCAGTACTTC. It codes for CASSLGVGAQYF.

A few counts support this clonotype. The chain combines TRBV4-1 with TRBJ1-1, with D possibly matching TRBD1 (5 bases). Trimming stripped 1 base from V and 3 bases from J, with 6 bases between. CDR3 length: 13 amino acids. Per germline, CDR1 MGHRA and CDR2 YSYEKL. The CDR3 is CASSQVGDTEAFF. The CDR3 nucleotides are TGCGCCAGCAGCCAAGTAGGGGACACTGAAGCTTTCTTT.

This clonotype has only a few counts. This chain uses TRBV6-1 with TRBJ1-5; D remains ambiguous. The CDR3 is 16 amino acids. Germline V lookup: CDR1 MNHNS, CDR2 SASEGT. Between the trimmed V and J ends, which lost 2 bases and 2 bases, there was a span of 13 bases. Written as DNA, the CDR3 is TGTGCCAGCAGTGAACGTGGGCAGGCGGGCAATCAGCCCCAGCATTTT. This sequence encodes CASSERGQAGNQPQHF.

This clonotype showed up many times. The genes are TRBV6-1 and TRBJ2-5; tentative D call: TRBD2 (7 bases). V was shortened by 7 bases and J by 4 bases, with 16 bases between the two germline ends. Looked up from germline, CDR1 is MNHNS and CDR2 is SASEGT. This CDR3 is built from 14 residues. This chain's CDR3 is CASTLGGAGETQYF. In nucleotides, the CDR3 is TGTGCCAGCACCCTAGGGGGGGCAGGAGAGACCCAGTACTTC.

A remark on this clonotype: Possible read error: a much larger clone is one base away. The chain has TRBV27 and TRBJ1-2; 11 bases agree with TRBD1. This CDR3 has 15 amino acids. From germline, CDR1 is MNHEY and CDR2 SMNVEV (reference sequence). The CDR3 nucleotides read TGTGCCAGCAGTTTTCGGGACAGGGGGATCTATAGCTACACCTTC. Amino acids: CASSFRDRGIYSYTF.

This chain connects TRBV7-3 to TRBJ1-6, with unresolved D. V lost 6 bases to trimming and J lost 7 bases, with 10 bases between them. This CDR3 spans 13 amino acids. Germline loops: CDR1 SGHTA, CDR2 FQGTGA. CDR3 coding DNA: TGTGCCAGCAGTTCCTCCTTGAATTCACCCCTCCACTTT. It is translated as CASSSSLNSPLHF. Together with reference TRBV7-3 and TRBJ1-6, the CDR3 gives the full variable domain: GAGVSQTPSNKVTEKGKYVELRCDPISGHTALYWYRQSLGQGPEFLIYFQGTGAADDSGLPNDRFFAVRPEGSVSTLKIQRTERGDSAVYLCASSSSLNSPLHFGNGTRLTVT.

This clonotype was detected ten times or more. The V gene is TRBV7-9, the J gene TRBJ2-5; TRBD2 aligns across 10 bases. Germline V lookup: CDR1 SEHNR, CDR2 FQNEAQ (reference sequence). J lost 2 bases, V lost 6 bases, and 6 bases had no gene match. CDR3 size: 15 residues. In DNA form, the CDR3 reads TGTGCCAGCAGACAAGGACTAGCGGAGCAAGAGACCCAGTACTTC. Encoded protein: CASRQGLAEQETQYF.

This clonotype appeared many times. V is TRBV28 and J is TRBJ2-7; D not certain. The CDR3 extends over 12 amino acids. Germline values: CDR1 MDHEN, CDR2 SYDVKM. Trimming removed 8 bases at V and 2 bases at J, with 10 bases between. CDR3 in DNA: TGTGCCAGCGGATTATACGCCTACGAGCAGTACTTC. Protein: CASGLYAYEQYF.

This clonotype has ten or more counts. This CDR3 is CASSSGLATFADTQYF. The CDR3 coding sequence is TGTGCCAGCAGCTCTGGACTAGCGACTTTCGCAGATACGCAGTATTTT. The chain has TRBV5-6 and TRBJ2-3; 9 nucleotides line up with TRBD2. J was trimmed by 4 bases and V by 3 bases; bases with no gene match: 9. Per germline, CDR1 SGHDT and CDR2 YYEEEE. The CDR3 loop spans 16 amino acids.

The chain links TRBV19 to TRBJ1-5, with 9 bases matching TRBD1. Germline-derived CDR1 and CDR2 are LNHDA and SQIVND (reference sequence). Trimming removed 7 bases from V and 5 bases from J; junction bases left unmatched: 9. This CDR3 region has 15 residues. CDR3 amino acids: CASIPRGQGYQPQHF. The CDR3 coding sequence is TGTGCCAGTATCCCGAGGGGACAGGGATATCAGCCCCAGCATTTT.

This chain joins TRBV7-2 and TRBJ2-7; TRBD2 might be the D (6 bases). The CDR3 runs 15 residues. CDR1 is SGHTA, CDR2 FQGNSA, per germline. Trimming left V 1 base short and J 3 bases short, with 13 bases between. The DNA of the CDR3 is TGTGCCAGCAGCTTAGGAGGCGGGACGTACTACGAGCAGTACTTC. This gives the protein CASSLGGGTYYEQYF.

This clonotype has at least ten counts. The chain couples TRBV18 to TRBJ2-7, with 7 bases that match TRBD2. The CDR3 consists of 13 residues. Per germline, CDR1 KGHSH and CDR2 LQKENI. V trimming: 8 bases; J trimming: 3 bases; junction bases outside the gene matches: 7. Written as DNA, the CDR3 is TGTGCCAGCAGTCCCCCGGGAGGCTACGAGCAGTACTTC. It encodes CASSPPGGYEQYF. Together with reference TRBV18 and TRBJ2-7, the CDR3 gives the full variable domain: NAGVMQNPRHLVRRRGQEARLRCSPMKGHSHVYWYRQLPEEGLKFMVYLQKENIIDESGMPKERFSAEFPKEGPSILRIQQVVRGDSAAYFCASSPPGGYEQYFGPGTRLTVT.